This is a list of T cell receptor beta chains from one sample in a study of blood T cell repertoires in COVID-19. Measured with immunoSEQ multiplex PCR; TCRdb has only the in-frame clones, and not every one. The sample holds 150,000 to 200,000 clones, 80% seen once. Sequencing was carried out using PBMCs or T cells enriched from blood (not recorded which). Receptors originate from a man in his forties who had recovered from COVID-19. CDR3s include the opening cysteine and the closing phenylalanine or tryptophan. Each record gives: clone size, J gene, V gene, D gene, CDR3 protein, CDR3 DNA. The D gene is left open where the match is weak. The size field is filled for only some rows; it gives once, few, many or a size class.

few	TRBJ2-7	TRBV30	-	CAARSRGYEQYF	TGTGCCGCCCGGAGCAGGGGCTACGAGCAGTACTTC
-	TRBJ2-3	TRBV2	TRBD2	CASRRWGSGKATDTQYF	TGTGCCAGCAGGAGGTGGGGTAGCGGGAAGGCCACAGATACGCAGTATTTT
few	TRBJ1-2	TRBV2	-	CARRTGNYGYTF	TGTGCCAGACGGACGGGGAACTATGGCTACACCTTC
-	TRBJ2-2	TRBV5-6	TRBD2	CASSLGARGGPNTGELFF	TGTGCCAGCAGCTTGGGTGCCCGCGGGGGGCCGAACACCGGGGAGCTGTTTTTT
-	TRBJ2-3	TRBV11-2	TRBD2	CASSRGDYRLTDTQYF	TGTGCCAGCAGCCGAGGGGACTACCGATTAACAGATACGCAGTATTTT
-	TRBJ1-4	TRBV5-1	TRBD1	CASSPGTGGMGEEKLFF	TGCGCCAGCAGCCCCGGGACAGGGGGCATGGGGGAAGAAAAACTGTTTTTT
-	TRBJ2-7	TRBV5-1	-	CASSLRHAGSSYEQYF	TGCGCCAGCAGCTTGAGACACGCGGGGAGCTCCTACGAGCAGTACTTC
-	TRBJ2-2	TRBV5-1	-	CASSLPDTSNTGELFF	TGCGCCAGCAGCCTACCGGACACTTCGAACACCGGGGAGCTGTTTTTT
-	TRBJ2-7	TRBV10-2	TRBD2	CASSVPTSGSYEQYF	TGCGCCAGCAGTGTCCCGACTAGCGGTTCCTACGAGCAGTACTTC
-	TRBJ1-3	TRBV7-9	TRBD1	CASSPGTGYGNTIYF	TGTGCCAGCAGCCCCGGGACAGGGTATGGAAACACCATATATTTT
once	TRBJ1-4	TRBV5-4	TRBD1	CASSGDRGREKLFF	TGTGCCAGCAGCGGGGACAGGGGGAGAGAAAAACTGTTTTTT
-	TRBJ2-5	TRBV19	TRBD1	CAGRDRGYETQYF	TGTGCCGGACGGGACAGGGGTTATGAGACCCAGTACTTC
-	TRBJ1-3	TRBV9	-	CASSVESQASHSGNTIYF	TGTGCCAGCAGCGTAGAATCCCAAGCTAGTCACTCTGGAAACACCATATATTTT
-	TRBJ2-3	TRBV6-1	TRBD2	CASSEVLAGGHTQYF	TGTGCCAGCAGTGAAGTCCTAGCGGGGGGCCATACGCAGTATTTT
once	TRBJ1-3	TRBV19	-	CASSYSGNTIYF	TGTGCCAGTTCGTACTCTGGAAACACCATATATTTT
-	TRBJ1-5	TRBV10-3	-	CAISEGGRGNQPQHF	TGTGCCATCAGTGAAGGAGGGCGCGGTAATCAGCCCCAGCATTTT
-	TRBJ1-1	TRBV6-5	TRBD1	CASSSDRGDTEAFF	TGTGCCAGCAGCTCGGACAGGGGTGACACTGAAGCTTTCTTT
-	TRBJ2-1	TRBV6-1	TRBD1	CASSDPRQGAGYNEQFF	TGTGCCAGCAGTGACCCCAGACAGGGGGCGGGTTACAATGAGCAGTTCTTC
once	TRBJ1-1	TRBV11-2	-	CASSFAIPRSEAFF	TGTGCCAGCAGCTTTGCAATCCCGAGGAGTGAAGCTTTCTTT
few	TRBJ2-3	TRBV5-1	-	CASSQTGFFTDTQYF	TGCGCCAGCAGCCAAACAGGGTTCTTCACAGATACGCAGTATTTT
-	TRBJ2-3	TRBV5-1	TRBD2	CASSELPGLDDTQYF	TGCGCCAGCAGCGAGCTTCCGGGACTAGATGATACGCAGTATTTT
-	TRBJ1-2	TRBV6-5	-	CASSYSRARDGYTF	TGTGCCAGCAGTTACTCGAGGGCACGAGATGGCTACACCTTC
-	TRBJ1-2	TRBV7-8	-	CASSLATGSRGYTF	TGTGCCAGCAGCTTAGCGACGGGGTCGCGGGGCTACACCTTC
once	TRBJ2-5	TRBV5-6	-	CASTWGQGGETQYF	TGTGCCAGCACCTGGGGGCAGGGGGGAGAGACCCAGTACTTC
-	TRBJ1-5	TRBV30	-	CAWSVPGGQPQHF	TGTGCCTGGAGTGTTCCTGGGGGCCAGCCCCAGCATTTT
many	TRBJ1-2	TRBV2	-	CASSEAGGSGYTF	TGTGCCAGCAGTGAAGCTGGAGGGAGCGGCTACACCTTC
-	TRBJ2-2	TRBV6-4	TRBD1	CASRQGANTGELFF	TGTGCCAGCCGCCAGGGGGCAAACACCGGGGAGCTGTTTTTT
-	TRBJ1-1	TRBV18	-	CASSPNEAGANTEAFF	TGTGCCAGCTCCCCCAACGAGGCAGGGGCTAACACTGAAGCTTTCTTT
once	TRBJ2-3	TRBV6-5	-	CASTRGGAGDTQYF	TGTGCCAGCACGAGAGGGGGGGCGGGAGATACGCAGTATTTT